Listed below are T cell receptor beta chains from one sample, sequenced in a study of blood T cell repertoires in COVID-19. The table came from immunoSEQ multiplex PCR; TCRdb's copy has only in-frame clones and leaves some out. The profile shows 190,000 or so clones, more than 70% of them singletons. Material: peripheral blood. All receptors come from a man aged 40-50 years with active or convalescent COVID-19. Both conserved end residues are part of each CDR3. The D gene is left open where the match is weak. Clone size is not always given. Where it is, it says once, few, many or a class for expanded clones.

CDR3 protein,CDR3 DNA,V gene,clone size,J gene,D gene
CASSMLPGTGGTGELFF,TGTGCCAGTAGTATGCTGCCCGGGACAGGGGGAACCGGGGAGCTGTTTTTT,TRBV19,.,TRBJ2-2,TRBD1
CASSFWGQQGIEAFF,TGTGCCAGCAGCTTTTGGGGTCAACAGGGGATTGAAGCTTTCTTT,TRBV5-8,.,TRBJ1-1,TRBD1
CASSLGLYEQYF,TGTGCCAGCAGTTTAGGCCTCTACGAGCAGTACTTC,TRBV28,once,TRBJ2-7,.
CASSEARGGYTF,TGTGCCAGCAGTGAAGCGCGGGGTGGCTACACCTTC,TRBV6-1,.,TRBJ1-2,.
CASSLGSGLADTQYF,TGTGCCAGCAGCTTGGGATCCGGGTTGGCAGATACGCAGTATTTT,TRBV5-8,once,TRBJ2-3,.
CASSLGRGLGPGELFF,TGTGCCAGCAGCTTGGGTAGGGGGTTGGGCCCCGGGGAGCTGTTTTTT,TRBV11-3,.,TRBJ2-2,.
CASSRGQDRNTIYF,TGTGCCAGCAGCAGGGGACAGGACAGAAACACCATATATTTT,TRBV5-4,.,TRBJ1-3,TRBD1
CASSESLARGIRAPLHF,TGTGCCAGCAGTGAATCCCTGGCTCGGGGGATCAGGGCACCCCTCCACTTT,TRBV2,.,TRBJ1-6,.
CASSVDRANYGYTF,TGTGCCAGCAGTGTTGACAGGGCTAACTATGGCTACACCTTC,TRBV27,.,TRBJ1-2,TRBD1
CASSRREGAEAFF,TGTGCCAGCAGCCGCAGGGAGGGGGCTGAAGCTTTCTTT,TRBV3-1/TRBV3-2,.,TRBJ1-1,.
CASSLYSRGNNEQFF,TGCGCCAGCAGCTTGTATTCCAGGGGTAACAATGAGCAGTTCTTC,TRBV5-1,.,TRBJ2-1,.
CASSRDRLYNYGYTF,TGTGCCAGCAGTCGGGACAGACTATATAACTATGGCTACACCTTC,TRBV6-5,.,TRBJ1-2,TRBD1
CASRPGQGESEKLFF,TGTGCCAGCAGACCTGGACAGGGAGAAAGTGAAAAACTGTTTTTT,TRBV28,.,TRBJ1-4,TRBD1